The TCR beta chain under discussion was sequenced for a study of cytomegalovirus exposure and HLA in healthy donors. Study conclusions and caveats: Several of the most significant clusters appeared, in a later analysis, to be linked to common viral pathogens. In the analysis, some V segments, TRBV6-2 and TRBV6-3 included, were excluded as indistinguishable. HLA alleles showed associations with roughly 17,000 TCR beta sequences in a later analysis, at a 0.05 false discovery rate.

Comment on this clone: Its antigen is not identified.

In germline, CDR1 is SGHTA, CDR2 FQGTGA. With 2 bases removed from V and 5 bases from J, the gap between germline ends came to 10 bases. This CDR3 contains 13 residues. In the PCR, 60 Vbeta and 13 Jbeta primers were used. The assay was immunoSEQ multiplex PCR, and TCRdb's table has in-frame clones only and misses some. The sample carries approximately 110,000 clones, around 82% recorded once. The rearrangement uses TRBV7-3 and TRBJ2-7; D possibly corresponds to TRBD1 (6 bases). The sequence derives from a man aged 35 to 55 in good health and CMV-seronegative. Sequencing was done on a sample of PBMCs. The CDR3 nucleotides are TGTGCCAGCAGCTTAGGCAGGGGACACGAGCAGTACTTC. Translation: CASSLGRGHEQYF.